This T cell receptor beta chain was identified during a study of vaccination and CD4 T cells after COVID-19. This clonotype was counted a few times. Its antigen is as yet unknown. Regarding treatment: roughly 11-day PBMC culture with coronavirus spike peptide pools or control peptides (ViraFEST assay). According to the study, CD4+ T cells from the unexposed donor were gathered ahead of the COVID-19 pandemic (2011-2018). For ViraFEST, peptide pools expanded antigen-specific T cells, after which the TCRs were sequenced. Half of the medium was exchanged for fresh IL-2 medium, first on day 3 and then on day 7. Culture proceeded for around ten days, and CD4+ T cells were then isolated by negative selection. Oncomine TCR Beta short-read sequencing was applied to DNA from cultured CD4+ T cells. Extraction of genomic DNA was performed on cultured CD4+ T cells. Using its own MiXCR run on the PCR reads, TCRdb lists one record per CDR3 protein. The sample has more than 9,500 distinct CDR3 sequences, 30% to 45% seen once.

Germline CDR1 reads SGHVS; CDR2 reads FQNEAQ. The CDR3 has 12 residues. V was shortened by 7 bases and J by 9 bases, with 13 bases between the two germline ends. This receptor was obtained from a human donor in good health. The rearrangement links TRBV7-8 to TRBJ2-1, with D perhaps TRBD2 (6 bases). Sequencing was done on a sample of CD4+ T cells from blood, cultured in vitro. DNA of the CDR3: TGTGCCAGCATCCTGGACGGGGGTGAGCAGTTCTTC. Protein sequence: CASILDGGEQFF.